The 13 T cell receptor beta chains below were found in one sample sequenced in a study of blood T cell repertoires in COVID-19. Data came from immunoSEQ multiplex PCR; TCRdb stores just in-frame clones and leaves some out. Of some 250,000 clones listed, 88% are singletons. The sample consisted of peripheral blood. The origin of the receptors is a woman aged 25 to 39 with acute or convalescent COVID-19.

The chain joins TRBV29-1 to TRBJ1-4; D is possibly TRBD1 (6 bases). The ends were cut back, 6 bases at V and 11 bases at J, with 22 bases in the middle. CDR1 and CDR2 from the germline V gene are SQVTM and ANQGSEA. The CDR3 consists of 14 residues. The CDR3 DNA reads TGCAGCGTGGGATCAGGGGCGAAAATGAGGAAACTGTTTTTT. It is translated as CSVGSGAKMRKLFF.

In its sample, this clone was seen a few times. The V and J genes are TRBV7-2 and TRBJ2-1, with 13 bases lining up with TRBD2. The length of the CDR3 is 19 residues. Trimming at V came to 2 bases and at J to 3 bases, leaving 10 bases not matched to a gene. The germline gives CDR1 SGHTA, CDR2 FQGNSA. The CDR3 nucleotides read TGTGCCAGCAGCTTACGGGAGAGGACTAGCGGGAGTCACTACAATGAGCAGTTCTTC. As protein: CASSLRERTSGSHYNEQFF.

The chain joins TRBV4-1 to TRBJ2-3; weak D call: TRBD2 (5 bases). V gave up 1 base and J gave up 3 bases, with 14 bases separating them. CDR1 is MGHRA and CDR2 is YSYEKL in the germline V gene. This CDR3 spans 16 amino acids. The CDR3 spells CASSQVIIATTDTQYF. CDR3 DNA: TGCGCCAGCAGCCAAGTGATAATAGCGACTACAGATACGCAGTATTTT.

This clone was recorded once. The V and J genes are TRBV6-5 and TRBJ1-2, with D unclear. The CDR3 has 15 residues. Germline V gene lookup returns CDR1 MNHEY and CDR2 SVGAGI. V shed 2 bases and J shed 0 bases, with 10 bases lying between them. Written as DNA, the CDR3 is TGTGCCAGCAGTTACGATCCGAGAGCTAACTATGGCTACACCTTC. Its protein is CASSYDPRANYGYTF.

Only one count was recorded for this clone. The rearrangement links TRBV19 to TRBJ2-2, with D perhaps matching TRBD2 (5 bases). Germline CDR1 is LNHDA and CDR2 is SQIVND (reference sequence). With 5 bases removed from V and 5 bases from J, the gap between germline ends came to 9 bases. The CDR3 consists of 13 residues. The CDR3 sequence: CASSVGGTGELFF. In DNA form, the CDR3 reads TGTGCCAGTAGTGTCGGAGGTACCGGGGAGCTGTTTTTT.

J is TRBJ2-1 and V is TRBV3-1 (or the pseudogene TRBV3-2), with TRBD2 identical over 7 bases. Germline V gene sequence: CDR1 LGHDT, CDR2 YNNKEL (reference sequence). The CDR3 runs 16 residues. Unmatched junction bases numbered 7, after V lost 4 bases and J lost 1 base. The CDR3 here is CASSLRSGKSYNEQFF. The CDR3 DNA sequence: TGTGCCAGCAGCCTTCGGAGCGGGAAATCCTACAATGAGCAGTTCTTC.

This clone appeared once. The V call is TRBV6-5, the J call TRBJ2-4; maybe TRBD2 (6 bases). Trimming removed 6 bases from V and 9 bases from J, with 12 bases in between. The CDR3 is 12 residues long. Germline CDR1 MNHEY, CDR2 SVGAGI. CDR3 coding DNA: TGTGCCAGCAGGAACCCCGGGGGCATTCAGTACTTC. Translated, it gives CASRNPGGIQYF.

Here the CDR3 reads CATRQGGSGANVLTF. As DNA, the CDR3 is TGTGCCACAAGACAGGGGGGGAGTGGGGCCAACGTCCTGACTTTC. The rearrangement uses TRBV10-3 and TRBJ2-6; 9 bases line up with TRBD1. CDR1 is ENHRY and CDR2 is SYGVKD in the germline V gene. This CDR3 has 15 residues. Trimming cost V 10 bases and J 3 bases; bases outside gene matches: 7.

In this sample, this clone turned up once. The V and J genes are TRBV11-2 and TRBJ2-1; D is undetermined. Per germline, CDR1 SGHAT and CDR2 FQNNGV. The CDR3 is 16 amino acids. The V gene lost 3 bases and the J gene lost 4 bases, with 16 bases spanning the gap. CDR3 sequence (DNA): TGTGCCAGCAGCTTTATCTGGGTTGGAGTGTACAATGAGCAGTTCTTC. This gives the protein CASSFIWVGVYNEQFF. Supplemented by reference TRBV11-2 and TRBJ2-1, the full variable domain reads EAGVAQSPRYKIIEKRQSVAFWCNPISGHATLYWYQQILGQGPKLLIQFQNNGVVDDSQLPKDRFSAERLKGVDSTLKIQPAKLEDSAVYLCASSFIWVGVYNEQFFGPGTRLTVL.

The chain carries TRBV7-9 and TRBJ2-1, with D perhaps matching TRBD2 (5 bases). This CDR3 is built from 15 residues. Per germline, CDR1 SEHNR and CDR2 FQNEAQ (reference sequence). Trimming left V 4 bases short and J 6 bases short, with 16 bases between. CDR3 sequence reads: CASSYRQAASNEQFF. The CDR3 region has the DNA TGTGCCAGCAGCTACCGGCAAGCGGCTTCCAATGAGCAGTTCTTC.

CDR3 region: CASSWGTAYGYTF. The CDR3 DNA reads TGTGCCAGCAGTTGGGGGACAGCGTATGGCTACACCTTC. This sequence joins TRBV12-3 or TRBV12-4 and TRBJ1-2; 7 bases are shared with TRBD1. The CDR3 sequence is 13 residues long. Trimming took 4 bases from V and 5 from J; bases not matched to a gene: 4.

This chain links TRBV7-2 with TRBJ2-1, with a weak D call TRBD1 (6 bases). Germline V CDR1 and CDR2: SGHTA, FQGNSA. The CDR3 has 15 residues. The V and J ends lost 4 bases and 4 bases respectively, with 14 bases between them. CDR3 residues: CASSSGSDSYNEQFF. The CDR3 nucleotides read TGTGCCAGCAGCTCGGGGTCGGACAGTTACAATGAGCAGTTCTTC.

The table lists this clone with a count of one. The genes are TRBV13 and TRBJ1-4, with TRBD1 identical over 8 bases. Germline values: CDR1 PRHDT, CDR2 FYEKMQ (reference sequence). The CDR3 consists of 13 residues. Trimming cost V 5 bases and J 10 bases; bases outside gene matches: 6. DNA for the CDR3: TGTGCCAGCAGCGCCACAGGGGGGGGAAAACTGTTTTTT. Encoded protein: CASSATGGGKLFF.